This T cell receptor (beta chain) was retrieved from a study of a mutant IDH1 vaccine in newly diagnosed glioma. The table lists this clone with a few counts. The target antigen is unknown. TCRdb keeps only in-frame clones here, not all; method: immunoSEQ multiplex PCR. In the table there are about 48,000 clones, approximately 79% of which are singletons. Trimming left V 4 bases short and J 2 bases short, with 11 bases between. CDR1 is SGHDT, CDR2 YYEEEE, per germline. CDR3 length equals 14 residues. Stated time point: week 35, safety follow-up. Vaccination comprised doses that each held 300 ug of mutant IDH1 20-mer peptide, plus topical imiquimod.

The chain combines TRBV5-6 with TRBJ2-3, with D perhaps TRBD1 (6 bases). The sample was PBMCs, taken from a glioma patient whose treatment included an IDH1 peptide vaccine. This clonotype was sampled from a middle-aged man with glioma. The CDR3 bases are TGTGCCAGCAGCCAAGGACAGCCCACAGATACGCAGTATTTT. It codes for CASSQGQPTDTQYF. The variable domain in full, completed from reference TRBV5-6 and TRBJ2-3, reads DAGVTQSPTHLIKTRGQQVTLRCSPKSGHDTVSWYQQALGQGPQFIFQYYEEEERQRGNFPDRFSGHQFPNYSSELNVNALLLGDSALYLCASSQGQPTDTQYFGPGTRLTVL.